This T cell receptor beta chain was recovered during a study of shared clonotypes between healthy human individuals. As for the study in general: CD4 naive cells filled three plates per donor, CD4 memory three, CD8 naive two and CD8 memory one. Study-wide points: The donor pool, a small one, limited the genetic and exposure-history diversity represented.

Each cell subset's genomic DNA was divided evenly among several immunoSEQ plates. Per the original methods: Filtering differed because ImmunoSEQ produced junction-only sequences that carried no quality scores. Repertoires were generated with immunoSEQ multiplex PCR, while TCRdb's copy carries only in-frame clones and drops some. The V and J calls and clone size were taken over from that table, and D and trimming were inferred from the DNA. Altogether about 380,000 clones are present, 90% to 97% being singletons, with the ten largest covering more than 0.3%. Germline-derived CDR1 and CDR2 are SGHDT and YYEEEE. This CDR3 comprises 14 residues. The V gene lost 0 bases and the J gene lost 5 bases, with 11 bases spanning the gap. As regards this clone: Its target is unknown.

The chain joins TRBV5-6 to TRBJ2-5, with D maybe TRBD1 (5 bases). Sequenced material: memory CD8+ T cells sorted from blood. Subset specified: CD45RO+ cells pooled with CCR7-negative TemRA cells. The clonotype was recovered from a man aged 30 to 39 in good health. This CDR3 reads CASSLAQGVETQYF. The CDR3 DNA reads as TGTGCCAGCAGCTTGGCCCAGGGTGTCGAGACCCAGTACTTC.